This T cell receptor (beta chain) was sequenced for a study of blood T cells in healthy people across ages. For the study at large: In model experiments, template switching was able to capture about one barcoded beta molecule for every two T cells that were present. Study-level results: The diversity estimates, figures obtained from one million T cells, were considered underestimates. Unsorted PBMCs prevented conclusive naive versus antigen-experienced comparison. A strong correlation was found between TCR beta diversity and the percentage of naive T cells.

With a J-beta primer mix and a sample-barcoded 5' primer, a second PCR ran 7 to 11 cycles. TCRdb fed the 5' RACE reads into MiXCR, producing one record per CDR3 protein. The table lists about 580,000 distinct CDR3 sequences, 40% to 55% of them singletons. This clonotype appeared a few times. Its antigen is as yet unknown. CDR3 length: 14 amino acids. Germline-derived CDR1 and CDR2 are SQVTM and ANQGSEA. Trimming took 7 bases from V and 2 from J; bases not matched to a gene: 10. This TCR was recovered from a man older than 75 in good health. The sequenced sample consisted of blood. The J gene is TRBJ2-5, the V gene TRBV29-1; 7 bases match TRBD2. CDR3 sequence reads: CSGTIWEGQETQYF. CDR3 DNA: TGCAGCGGGACAATCTGGGAGGGGCAAGAGACCCAGTACTTC.